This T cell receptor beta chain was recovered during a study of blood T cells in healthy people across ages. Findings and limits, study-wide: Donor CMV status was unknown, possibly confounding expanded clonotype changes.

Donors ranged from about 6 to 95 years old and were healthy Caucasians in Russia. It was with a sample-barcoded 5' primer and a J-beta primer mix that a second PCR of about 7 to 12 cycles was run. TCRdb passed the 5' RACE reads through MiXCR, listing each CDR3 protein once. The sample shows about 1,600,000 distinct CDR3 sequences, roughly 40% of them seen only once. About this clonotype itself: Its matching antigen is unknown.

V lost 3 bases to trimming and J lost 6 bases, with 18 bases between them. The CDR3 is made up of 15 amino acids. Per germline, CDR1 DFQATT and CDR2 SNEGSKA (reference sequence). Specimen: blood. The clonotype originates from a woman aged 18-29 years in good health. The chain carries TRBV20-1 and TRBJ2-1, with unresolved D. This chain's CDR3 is CSARTGLYRVNEQFF. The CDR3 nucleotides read TGCAGTGCTAGGACTGGTCTGTACCGTGTCAATGAGCAGTTCTTC.